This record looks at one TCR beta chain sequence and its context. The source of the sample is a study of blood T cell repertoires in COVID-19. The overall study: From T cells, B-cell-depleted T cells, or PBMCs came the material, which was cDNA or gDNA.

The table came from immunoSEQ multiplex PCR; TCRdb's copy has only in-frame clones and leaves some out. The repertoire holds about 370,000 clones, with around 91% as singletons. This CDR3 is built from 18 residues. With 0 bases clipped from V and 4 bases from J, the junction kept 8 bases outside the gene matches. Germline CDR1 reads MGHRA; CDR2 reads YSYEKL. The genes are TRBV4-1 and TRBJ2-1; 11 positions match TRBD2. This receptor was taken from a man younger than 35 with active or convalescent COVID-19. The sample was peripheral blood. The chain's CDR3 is CASSQDRLAGGGYNEQFF. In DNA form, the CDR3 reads TGCGCCAGCAGCCAAGATCGGCTAGCGGGAGGAGGGTACAATGAGCAGTTCTTC.